This entry features one T cell receptor (beta chain) sequence. Its antigen is currently unknown. In the PCR, 60 Vbeta and 13 Jbeta primers were used. In the authors' workflow: Unique TCR beta chains numbered about 80 million in a later analysis, with roughly 10 million shared. Generated by immunoSEQ multiplex PCR, the TCRdb table keeps only in-frame clones and is missing some. The DNA was the basis for D and trimming; V, J and clone size are from that table. This table holds approximately 130,000 clones, over 75% found once. CDR3 length: 11 residues. The germline CDR1 and CDR2 sequences are SQVTM and ANQGSEA. V shed 4 bases and J shed 10 bases, with 13 bases lying between them. These data are taken from a study of cytomegalovirus exposure and HLA in healthy donors. Study-wide results and caveats: A later analysis by the authors found several of the most significant clusters apparently linked to common viral pathogens. In a later analysis, an Asian-associated ancestry cluster reportedly showed fewer N-insertions than the approximately 620-donor mean.

This chain connects TRBV29-1 to TRBJ1-1; D is possibly TRBD1 (5 bases). The TCR was taken from a woman in her 40s in good health and CMV-seropositive. The material sequenced was PBMCs. This CDR3 is CSVAQGPRAFF. The CDR3, as DNA: TGCAGCGTTGCCCAGGGTCCTCGAGCTTTCTTT. The variable domain in full, completed from reference TRBV29-1 and TRBJ1-1, reads SAVISQKPSRDICQRGTSLTIQCQVDSQVTMMFWYRQQPGQSLTLIATANQGSEATYESGFVIDKFPISRPNLTFSTLTVSNMSPEDSSIYLCSVAQGPRAFFGQGTRLTVV.